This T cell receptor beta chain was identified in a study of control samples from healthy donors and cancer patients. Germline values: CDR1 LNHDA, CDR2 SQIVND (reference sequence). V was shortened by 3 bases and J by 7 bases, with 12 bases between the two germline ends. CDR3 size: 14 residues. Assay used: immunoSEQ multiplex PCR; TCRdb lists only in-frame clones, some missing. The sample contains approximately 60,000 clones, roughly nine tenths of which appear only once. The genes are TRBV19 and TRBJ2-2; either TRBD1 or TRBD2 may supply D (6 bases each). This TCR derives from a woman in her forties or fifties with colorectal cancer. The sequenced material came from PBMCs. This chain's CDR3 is CASSIRGQGGELFF. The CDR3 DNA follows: TGTGCCAGTAGTATCCGGGGGCAAGGCGGGGAGCTGTTTTTT. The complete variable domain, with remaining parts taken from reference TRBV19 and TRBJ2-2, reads DGGITQSPKYLFRKEGQNVTLSCEQNLNHDAMYWYRQDPGQGLRLIYYSQIVNDFQKGDIAEGYSVSREKKESFPLTVTSAQKNPTAFYLCASSIRGQGGELFFGEGSRLTVL.